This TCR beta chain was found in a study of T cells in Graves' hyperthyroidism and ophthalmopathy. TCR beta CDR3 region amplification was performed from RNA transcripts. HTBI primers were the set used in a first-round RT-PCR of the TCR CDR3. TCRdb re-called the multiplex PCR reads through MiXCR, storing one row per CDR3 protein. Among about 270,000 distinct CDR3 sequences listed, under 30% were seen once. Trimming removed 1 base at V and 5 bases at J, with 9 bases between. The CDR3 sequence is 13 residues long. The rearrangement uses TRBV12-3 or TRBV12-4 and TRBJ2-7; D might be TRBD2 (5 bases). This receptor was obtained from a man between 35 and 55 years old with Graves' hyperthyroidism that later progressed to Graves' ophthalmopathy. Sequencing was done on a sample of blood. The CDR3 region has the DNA TGTGCCAGCAGTTTAGGAGGGTTAGACGAGCAGTACTTC. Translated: CASSLGGLDEQYF.